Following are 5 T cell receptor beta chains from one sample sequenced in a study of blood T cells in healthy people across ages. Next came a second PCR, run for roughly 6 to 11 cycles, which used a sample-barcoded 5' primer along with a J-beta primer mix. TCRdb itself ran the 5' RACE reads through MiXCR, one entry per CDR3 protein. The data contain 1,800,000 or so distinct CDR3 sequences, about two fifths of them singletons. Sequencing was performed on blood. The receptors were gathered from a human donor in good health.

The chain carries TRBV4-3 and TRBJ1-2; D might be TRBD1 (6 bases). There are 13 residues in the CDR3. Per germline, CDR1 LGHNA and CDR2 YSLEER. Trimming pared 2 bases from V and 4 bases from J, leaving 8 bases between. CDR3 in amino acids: CASSQPGAYGYTF. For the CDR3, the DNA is TGCGCCAGCAGCCAACCGGGGGCCTATGGCTACACCTTC.

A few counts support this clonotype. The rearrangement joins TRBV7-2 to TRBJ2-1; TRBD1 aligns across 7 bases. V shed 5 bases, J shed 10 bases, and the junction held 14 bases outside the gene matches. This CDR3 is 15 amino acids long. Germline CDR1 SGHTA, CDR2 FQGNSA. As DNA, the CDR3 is TGTGCCAGCAGCCCAATAACAGGGGCTCACTACGAGCAGTTCTTC. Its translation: CASSPITGAHYEQFF.

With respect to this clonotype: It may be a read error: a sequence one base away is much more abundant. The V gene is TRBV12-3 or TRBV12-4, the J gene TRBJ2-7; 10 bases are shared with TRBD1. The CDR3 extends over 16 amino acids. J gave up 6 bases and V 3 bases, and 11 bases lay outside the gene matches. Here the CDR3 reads CASSLASGQGVSEQYF. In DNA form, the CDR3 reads TGTGCCAGCAGTTTGGCCTCCGGACAGGGGGTCAGCGAGCAGTACTTC.

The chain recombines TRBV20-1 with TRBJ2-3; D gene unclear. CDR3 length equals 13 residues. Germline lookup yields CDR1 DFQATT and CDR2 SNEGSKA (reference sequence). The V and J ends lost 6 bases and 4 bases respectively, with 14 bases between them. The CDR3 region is CSAYGPGPDTQYF. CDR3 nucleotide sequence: TGCAGTGCCTACGGCCCCGGACCAGATACGCAGTATTTT.

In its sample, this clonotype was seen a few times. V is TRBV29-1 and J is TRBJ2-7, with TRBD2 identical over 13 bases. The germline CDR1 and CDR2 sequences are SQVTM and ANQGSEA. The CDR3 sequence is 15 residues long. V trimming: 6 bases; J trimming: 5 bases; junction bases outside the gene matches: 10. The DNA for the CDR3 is TGCAGCGTCGGGACTAGCGGGGTGCGTCTCCACGAGCAGTACTTC. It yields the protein CSVGTSGVRLHEQYF.